Ten or more counts support the clone carrying this TCR beta chain. The antigen is unknown. This record belongs to a study of regulatory T cells in long-lasting Graves disease. CDR3 regions were amplified by Arm-PCR using iRepertoire HTBI primers to build TCR beta libraries. Each CDR3 protein is one row after TCRdb ran MiXCR on the multiplex PCR reads. The data show about 660,000 distinct CDR3 sequences, around 32% seen once. Time point in this sample: persistent/refractory GD, antithyroid drugs over 5 years with positive TRAb. From RNA extracted from PBMCs, the TCR library was made. Criteria from the American Thyroid Association guidelines were applied to diagnose Graves' disease. In this cohort, patients came from an endocrinology department located in Xi'an, China. Findings and caveats of the study: Persistent disease samples used TRBV28, TRBJ1-2 and TRBJ2-5 preferentially.

CDR1 and CDR2 (germline): MNHEY, SVGAGI. The CDR3 runs to 17 residues. V lost 4 bases and J 3 bases, leaving 18 bases between the germline ends. The specimen comprised peripheral blood mononuclear cells (PBMCs), sampled when the disease was refractory, from a patient treated with antithyroid drugs. J is TRBJ1-4 and V is TRBV6-5; D not certain. The sequence was obtained from a female donor with Graves disease. Here the CDR3 reads CASSFARESGSNEKLFF. For the CDR3, the DNA is TGTGCCAGCAGTTTTGCGAGGGAAAGCGGGTCTAATGAAAAACTGTTTTTT.